Listed below are T cell receptor beta chains from one sample, sequenced in a study of identical twins. TCRdb reprocessed the 5' RACE reads with MiXCR, giving one entry per CDR3 protein. The sample has hundreds of thousands of distinct CDR3 sequences, about 20% seen once. This same sample was also taken into another study, of T cells expressing NK-cell markers.

The sequenced material came from PBMCs. These receptors were obtained from a woman under 30 in good health. The CDR3 runs from the conserved cysteine through the conserved F or W. The order of the fields is D gene, V gene, J gene, clone size, CDR3 protein, CDR3 DNA. A D gene is named only where the DNA matches it firmly. Clone size, where shown, is once, few, many, or a class for clones that have expanded.

-	TRBV6-1	TRBJ1-1	few	CASSEGAHEVAFF	TGTGCCAGCAGTGAAGGGGCCCATGAGGTGGCTTTCTTT
-	TRBV10-3	TRBJ1-2	few	CAISESEGYGYTF	TGTGCCATCAGTGAGTCGGAGGGCTATGGCTACACCTTC
-	TRBV4-1	TRBJ1-1	-	CASSPATGRDTEAFF	TGCGCCAGCAGCCCAGCCACGGGCAGGGACACTGAAGCTTTCTTT
TRBD1	TRBV12-3/TRBV12-4	TRBJ2-7	-	CASTTVRTGLHEQYF	TGTGCCAGCACCACGGTTCGGACAGGGCTACACGAGCAGTACTTC
-	TRBV7-2	TRBJ1-2	-	CASSLDPPGMFHGYTF	TGTGCCAGCAGCTTAGACCCCCCAGGGATGTTCCATGGCTACACCTTC
TRBD2	TRBV12-3/TRBV12-4	TRBJ2-7	few	CASSLRGVLSYEQYF	TGTGCCAGCAGTTTACGGGGGGTCCTCTCCTACGAGCAGTACTTC
-	TRBV5-1	TRBJ1-1	many	CASSLEANTEAFF	TGCGCCAGCAGCTTGGAAGCCAACACTGAAGCTTTCTTT
-	TRBV10-3	TRBJ2-7	-	CAIGKDSYEQYF	TGTGCCATCGGGAAGGACTCCTACGAGCAGTACTTC
-	TRBV7-2	TRBJ2-6	-	CASSLGPGAGGANVLTF	TGTGCCAGCAGCTTAGGACCGGGGGCTGGTGGGGCCAACGTCCTGACTTTC
-	TRBV6-1	TRBJ1-1	few	CASSRRAGLNTEAFF	TGTGCCAGCAGTCGCCGGGCAGGACTGAACACTGAAGCTTTCTTT
-	TRBV12-3/TRBV12-4	TRBJ1-2	many	CASSLGSRDYTF	TGTGCCAGCAGTTTGGGGTCTCGGGACTACACCTTC
-	TRBV19	TRBJ2-1	-	CASSTSLHNPYNEQFF	TGTGCCAGTAGTACTTCCCTCCACAACCCCTACAATGAGCAGTTCTTC
-	TRBV12-3/TRBV12-4	TRBJ2-3	few	CASRGEGTDTQYF	TGTGCCAGCAGGGGCGAGGGTACAGATACGCAGTATTTT
-	TRBV7-8	TRBJ2-7	many	CASSSLQGYEQYF	TGTGCCAGCAGCTCCTTACAGGGTTACGAGCAGTACTTC
-	TRBV6-1	TRBJ1-4	few	CASSLGLLNEKLFF	TGTGCCAGCAGTCTAGGACTGTTAAATGAAAAACTGTTTTTT
TRBD1	TRBV10-3	TRBJ2-7	-	CAISQHTTGGGWDEQYF	TGTGCCATCAGTCAACATACAACAGGGGGAGGTTGGGACGAGCAGTACTTC
-	TRBV6-5	TRBJ2-3	-	CASRQATVEYF	TGTGCCAGCAGGCAAGCCACGGTTGAGTATTTT
-	TRBV27	TRBJ1-2	-	CASSPRVGATYYGYTF	TGTGCCAGCAGCCCCCGGGTGGGCGCCACCTACTATGGCTACACCTTC
-	TRBV12-3/TRBV12-4	TRBJ2-3	-	CASSPPGTSSTDTQYF	TGTGCCAGCAGTCCTCCGGGTACCTCTAGCACAGATACGCAGTATTTT
TRBD2	TRBV7-2	TRBJ2-1	many	CASSLDLAGVGEQFF	TGTGCCAGCAGCTTAGATCTAGCGGGAGTGGGTGAGCAGTTCTTC
-	TRBV6-1	TRBJ1-6	-	CASGSSYNSPLHF	TGTGCCAGCGGTAGCTCCTATAATTCACCCCTCCACTTT
TRBD1	TRBV7-9	TRBJ1-2	-	CASSRGQGARGYTF	TGTGCCAGCAGCCGCGGACAGGGGGCGCGGGGCTACACCTTC
TRBD2	TRBV12-3/TRBV12-4	TRBJ2-1	-	CASRVTGTSGYNEQFF	TGTGCCAGCAGGGTGACCGGGACTAGCGGTTACAATGAGCAGTTCTTC
-	TRBV5-1	TRBJ1-5	many	CASSLDPNQPQHF	TGCGCCAGCAGCTTGGATCCAAATCAGCCCCAGCATTTT
-	TRBV7-2	TRBJ2-1	few	CASSRLGASRGNEQFF	TGTGCCAGCAGCCGACTGGGGGCCAGCAGAGGGAATGAGCAGTTCTTC
-	TRBV3-1	TRBJ2-1	few	CASSQSRQTAYNEQFF	TGTGCCAGCAGCCAAAGCCGACAGACAGCCTACAATGAGCAGTTCTTC
TRBD2	TRBV9	TRBJ2-1	-	CASSVVSGNEQFF	TGTGCCAGCAGCGTGGTTAGCGGGAATGAGCAGTTCTTC
-	TRBV25-1	TRBJ2-4	few	CASSESGPKNIQYF	TGTGCCAGCAGTGAATCGGGGCCCAAAAACATTCAGTACTTC
-	TRBV7-3	TRBJ2-1	-	CASSPNRVLPTLTSYNEQFF	TGTGCCAGCAGTCCAAACAGGGTTCTTCCAACGCTAACCTCCTACAATGAGCAGTTCTTC
-	TRBV10-3	TRBJ1-1	-	CAIRHNTEAFF	TGTGCCATCAGGCATAACACTGAAGCTTTCTTT
TRBD2	TRBV11-2	TRBJ2-1	few	CASMRRTSGYNEQFF	TGTGCCAGCATGCGCAGGACTAGCGGGTACAATGAGCAGTTCTTC
-	TRBV20-1	TRBJ2-1	few	CSASPRYNEQFF	TGCAGTGCTAGCCCTAGGTACAATGAGCAGTTCTTC
TRBD1	TRBV10-3	TRBJ2-1	-	CAARDSSFNAEFF	TGTGCCGCCCGGGACAGCTCCTTTAATGCGGAGTTCTTC
-	TRBV3-1	TRBJ2-3	few	CASSQVPSDPTDTQYF	TGTGCCAGCAGCCAAGTACCCTCCGATCCCACAGATACGCAGTATTTT
-	TRBV29-1	TRBJ2-1	few	CSVLFGYNEQFF	TGCAGCGTTTTATTCGGCTACAATGAGCAGTTCTTC
-	TRBV30	TRBJ2-7	few	CAWSAGAEQYF	TGTGCCTGGAGTGCAGGGGCCGAGCAGTACTTC
-	TRBV7-8	TRBJ1-2	few	CASSLVQGGSYGYTF	TGTGCCAGCAGCTTAGTGCAGGGCGGTAGCTATGGCTACACCTTC
-	TRBV30	TRBJ1-2	-	CAWRSAEFTF	TGTGCCTGGAGGTCGGCAGAATTTACCTTC
-	TRBV29-1	TRBJ2-5	-	CSVALYQETQYF	TGCAGCGTTGCACTGTACCAAGAGACCCAGTACTTC
TRBD2	TRBV5-6	TRBJ2-3	-	CASSLGLAGGEDTQYF	TGTGCCAGCAGCTTGGGGCTAGCGGGAGGCGAAGATACGCAGTATTTT